Listed below are T cell receptor beta chains from one sample, sequenced in a study of blood T cell repertoires in COVID-19. The table came from immunoSEQ multiplex PCR; TCRdb's copy has only in-frame clones and leaves some out. The sample has about 300,000 clones; around 84% are singletons. The specimen sequenced was PBMCs or T cells enriched from blood (not recorded which). These receptors were collected from a man aged 25 to 40 who had recovered from COVID-19. CDR3s include the opening cysteine and the closing phenylalanine or tryptophan. D genes are given only for firm matches. Size values are once, few and many counts, or a class for expanded clones, and some rows have none.

>.|.|TRBJ1-2|TRBV5-1
CASRGLQVPYGYTF
TGCGCCAGCAGGGGGTTACAGGTCCCCTATGGCTACACCTTC
>TRBD1|few|TRBJ1-2|TRBV5-1
CASSLWTGESSGYTF
TGCGCCAGCAGCTTGTGGACAGGGGAGTCCAGTGGCTACACCTTC
>TRBD1|.|TRBJ1-5|TRBV2
CASSEQGASGQPQHF
TGTGCCAGCAGTGAGCAGGGGGCTTCCGGGCAGCCCCAGCATTTT
>.|.|TRBJ2-4|TRBV2
CASSDRRADAKNIQYF
TGTGCCAGCAGTGATAGGCGGGCCGATGCCAAAAACATTCAGTACTTC
>.|.|TRBJ1-1|TRBV25-1
CASSEWSTEAFF
TGTGCAAGCAGTGAGTGGAGCACTGAAGCTTTCTTT
>.|.|TRBJ2-2|TRBV5-4
CASSTSGGRGELFF
TGTGCCAGCAGCACCTCCGGGGGTCGCGGGGAGCTGTTTTTT
>TRBD1|.|TRBJ2-3|TRBV25-1
CASSELGGLGQGTDTQYF
TGTGCCAGCAGTGAATTGGGGGGCCTAGGACAGGGAACAGATACGCAGTATTTT
>.|.|TRBJ2-7|TRBV7-9
CASTHPGLGPDEQYF
TGTGCCAGCACCCATCCGGGACTTGGGCCGGACGAGCAGTACTTC
>TRBD2|.|TRBJ2-3|TRBV18
CASSRQRTGSLGLAGAGGTDTQYF
TGTGCCAGCTCACGCCAGAGGACAGGGTCCCTGGGACTAGCGGGAGCCGGGGGCACAGATACGCAGTATTTT
>TRBD2|.|TRBJ2-3|TRBV28
CASSPRLAPGDTQYF
TGTGCCAGCAGTCCGAGACTAGCTCCAGGGGATACGCAGTATTTT
>.|.|TRBJ2-7|TRBV5-6
CASSLVSSVSSYEQYF
TGTGCCAGCAGCTTGGTGAGTAGCGTTAGCTCCTACGAGCAGTACTTC
>TRBD1|.|TRBJ2-1|TRBV11-2
CASSLRDSYNEQFF
TGTGCCAGCAGCTTAAGGGACAGTTACAATGAGCAGTTCTTC
>TRBD1|few|TRBJ2-3|TRBV4-1
CASSQPTGGVADTQYF
TGCGCCAGCAGCCAACCTACAGGGGGCGTAGCAGATACGCAGTATTTT
>TRBD1|few|TRBJ1-1|TRBV18
CASSQTLTGVSGMNTEAFF
TGTGCCAGCTCACAAACATTAACAGGGGTTTCAGGGATGAACACTGAAGCTTTCTTT
>TRBD1|.|TRBJ2-6|TRBV18
CASSPGTGPLGANVLTF
TGTGCCAGCTCACCAGGGACAGGCCCCTTAGGGGCCAACGTCCTGACTTTC